The rows below give T cell receptor beta chains drawn from one sample of a study of blood T cell repertoires in COVID-19. Measured with immunoSEQ multiplex PCR; TCRdb has only the in-frame clones, and not every one. The sample consists of roughly 20,000 clones, about 90% of them appearing once. The sample was peripheral blood. These receptors all come from a woman older than 75 with active COVID-19. Each CDR3 is given with its conserved first and last residue. D genes are given only for firm matches. Part of the rows lack a size; the others show once, few, many or a class for expanded clones.

V	J	size	D	CDR3	DNA
TRBV3-1/TRBV3-2	TRBJ2-2	NA	TRBD2	CASSQVASGEYTGELFF	TGTGCCAGCAGCCAAGTGGCTAGCGGGGAGTACACCGGGGAGCTGTTTTTT
TRBV24-1	TRBJ2-3	NA	TRBD1	CATSDPGQGPDTQYF	TGTGCCACCAGTGACCCGGGACAGGGCCCAGATACGCAGTATTTT
TRBV6-2/TRBV6-3	TRBJ2-5	NA	NA	CASSLLGPSYQETQYF	TGTGCCAGCAGTCTACTAGGACCTTCGTACCAAGAGACCCAGTACTTC
TRBV3-1/TRBV3-2	TRBJ1-1	NA	TRBD1	CASSQGGQPNTEAFF	TGTGCCAGCAGCCAAGGGGGACAGCCGAACACTGAAGCTTTCTTT
TRBV7-9	TRBJ2-3	NA	TRBD1	CASSRSGRGITDTQYF	TGTGCCAGCAGCCGTTCCGGCAGGGGGATAACAGATACGCAGTATTTT
TRBV10-3	TRBJ2-7	NA	TRBD2	CAIGGTSDHEQYF	TGTGCCATCGGCGGGACTAGCGACCACGAGCAGTACTTC
TRBV19	TRBJ2-5	NA	NA	CASSIAPGHQRGETQYF	TGTGCCAGTAGTATTGCTCCGGGACACCAACGTGGGGAGACCCAGTACTTC
TRBV7-2	TRBJ2-7	once	TRBD2	CASSFSGALGEQYF	TGTGCCAGCAGCTTCAGCGGGGCGCTGGGTGAGCAGTACTTC
TRBV5-1	TRBJ2-1	NA	TRBD2	CASSLSGGENNEQFF	TGCGCCAGCAGCCTCAGCGGGGGGGAGAACAATGAGCAGTTCTTC
TRBV6-5	TRBJ1-2	few	NA	CASTNRDYGYTF	TGTGCCAGCACGAACAGAGACTATGGCTACACCTTC
TRBV6-2/TRBV6-3	TRBJ2-2	few	NA	CASSYSRGAISGELFF	TGTGCCAGCAGTTACTCTCGGGGGGCCATCTCCGGGGAGCTGTTTTTT
TRBV6-5	TRBJ2-7	once	TRBD1	CASSYSDRGLEQYF	TGTGCCAGCAGTTACTCCGACAGGGGGCTCGAGCAGTACTTC
TRBV9	TRBJ2-5	NA	TRBD2	CASSEAGAPAETQYF	TGTGCCAGCAGCGAGGCGGGAGCCCCTGCCGAGACCCAGTACTTC